This T cell receptor beta chain was retrieved from a study of T cell responses to AZD1222 COVID-19 vaccine. Germline CDR1 and CDR2: ENHRY and SYGVKD. The CDR3 runs 16 residues. The junction had 13 bases not matched to a gene; V was cut back by 3 bases and J by 8 bases. Profiled with immunoSEQ multiplex PCR; TCRdb holds only in-frame clones, not every one. The sample has 130,000 to 150,000 clones; over 75% are singletons. Sequenced material: peripheral blood, taken on day 0 of AZD1222 vaccination. The chain employs TRBV10-3 and TRBJ2-1; 7 nucleotides agree with TRBD1. The clonotype was recovered from an adult in good health. The CDR3 protein is CAISDPRRQGYDEQFF. The DNA of the CDR3 is TGTGCCATCAGTGACCCGCGCCGACAGGGATATGATGAGCAGTTCTTC.